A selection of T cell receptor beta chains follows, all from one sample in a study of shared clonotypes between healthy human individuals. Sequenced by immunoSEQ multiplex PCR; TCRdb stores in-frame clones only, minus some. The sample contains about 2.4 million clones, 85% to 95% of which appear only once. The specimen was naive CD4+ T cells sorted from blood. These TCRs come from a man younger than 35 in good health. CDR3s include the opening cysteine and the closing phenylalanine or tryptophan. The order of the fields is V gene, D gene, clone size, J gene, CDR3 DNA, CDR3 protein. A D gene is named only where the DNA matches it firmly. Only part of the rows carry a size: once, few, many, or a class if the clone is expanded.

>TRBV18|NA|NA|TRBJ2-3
TGTGCCAGCTCACCACCGGCGTTAGATACGCAGTATTTT
CASSPPALDTQYF
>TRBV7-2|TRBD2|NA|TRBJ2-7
TGTGCCAGCAGCTTAGCTAGCGGGAGTTGGTACGAGCAGTACTTC
CASSLASGSWYEQYF
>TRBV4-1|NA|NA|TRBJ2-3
TGCGCCAGCAGTCTACCGGGTACGCAGTATTTT
CASSLPGTQYF
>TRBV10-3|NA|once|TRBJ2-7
TGTGCCATCAGTGACCGGGCCACCTACGAGCAGTACTTC
CAISDRATYEQYF
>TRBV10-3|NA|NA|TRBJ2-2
TGTGCCACCTCCGTGGGGGGCGTTTTCGCCGGGGAGCTGTTTTTT
CATSVGGVFAGELFF
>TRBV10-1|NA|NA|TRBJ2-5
TGCGCCAGCAGTGAGTCGGGGGGGGGCCGTCGTGAGACCCAGTACTTC
CASSESGGGRRETQYF
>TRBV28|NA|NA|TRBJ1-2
TGTGCCAGCAGTTCCGCGGTCGACGGGAACTATGGCTACACCTTC
CASSSAVDGNYGYTF
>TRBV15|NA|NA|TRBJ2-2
TGTGCCACCAGCCGAGAGGGCCCCGGGGAGCTGTTTTTT
CATSREGPGELFF
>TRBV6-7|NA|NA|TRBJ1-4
TGTGCCAGCAGTTACTCGACGTCCATCGAATTGCGGGAAAAACTGTTTTTT
CASSYSTSIELREKLFF
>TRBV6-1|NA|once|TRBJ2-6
TGTGCCAGCAGTGTCCCCTCTGGGGCCAACGTCCTGACTTTC
CASSVPSGANVLTF
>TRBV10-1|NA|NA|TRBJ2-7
TGCGCCAGCAGTGAGAATAACGGGTACGAGCAGTACTTC
CASSENNGYEQYF
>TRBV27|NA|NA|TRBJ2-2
TGTGCCAGCAGTTCTAGAAGAGCGAACACCGGGGAGCTGTTTTTT
CASSSRRANTGELFF
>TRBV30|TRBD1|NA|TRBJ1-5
TGTGCCTGGCGAGTCACAGGGGGAGGACAGCCCCAGCATTTT
CAWRVTGGGQPQHF
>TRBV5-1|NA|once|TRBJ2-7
TGCGCCAGCAGCTTGGAACAGGTAGGATCCTACGAGCAGTACTTC
CASSLEQVGSYEQYF
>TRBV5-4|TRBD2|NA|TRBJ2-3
TGTGCCAGCAGCGATCTAGCGGGGGGCACAGATACGCAGTATTTT
CASSDLAGGTDTQYF
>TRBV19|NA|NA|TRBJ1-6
TGTGCCAGTAGTATGAGCCGAGGGAAGAGCCCCTATAATTCACCCCTCCACTTT
CASSMSRGKSPYNSPLHF
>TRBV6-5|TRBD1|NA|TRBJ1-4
TGTGCCAGCAGTTACGCCCCAGGGGGCGAAAAACTGTTTTTT
CASSYAPGGEKLFF
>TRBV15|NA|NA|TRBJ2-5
TGTGCCACCGCGGGGAGTCTACAAGAGACCCAGTACTTC
CATAGSLQETQYF
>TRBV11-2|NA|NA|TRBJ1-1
TGTGCCAGCAGCAACTCAGCCCAGGGAGAAGCTTTCTTT
CASSNSAQGEAFF
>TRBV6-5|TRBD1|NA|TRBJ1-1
TGTGCCAGCAGGATTGACAGGGCGGGCACTGAAGCTTTCTTT
CASRIDRAGTEAFF
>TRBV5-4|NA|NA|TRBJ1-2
TGTGCCAGCAGCTTGCCTAACATCCCCAACTATGGCTACACCTTC
CASSLPNIPNYGYTF
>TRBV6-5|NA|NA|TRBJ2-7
TGTGCCAGCAGTTACGGGCTCACCTACGAGCAGTACTTC
CASSYGLTYEQYF
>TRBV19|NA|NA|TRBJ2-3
TGTGCCAGTCATTTTCTGGCTAGCACAGATACGCAGTATTTT
CASHFLASTDTQYF